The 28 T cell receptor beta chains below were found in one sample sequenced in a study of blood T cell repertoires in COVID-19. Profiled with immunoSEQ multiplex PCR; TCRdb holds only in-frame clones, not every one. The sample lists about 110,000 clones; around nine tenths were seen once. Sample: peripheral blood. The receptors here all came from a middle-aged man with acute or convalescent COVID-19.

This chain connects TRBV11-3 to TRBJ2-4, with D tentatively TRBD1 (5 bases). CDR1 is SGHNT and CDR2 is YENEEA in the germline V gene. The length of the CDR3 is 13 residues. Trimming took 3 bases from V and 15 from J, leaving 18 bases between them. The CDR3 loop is CASSFDSDGNLYF. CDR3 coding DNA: TGTGCCAGCAGCTTCGACAGTGACGGCAACTTGTACTTC.

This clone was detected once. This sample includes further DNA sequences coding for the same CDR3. The CDR3 coding sequence is TGTGCCAGCAGTGAAACAGGGAACTATGGCTACACCTTC. The encoded protein is CASSETGNYGYTF. The rearrangement uses TRBV6-1 and TRBJ1-2; tentative D call: TRBD1 (6 bases). From germline, CDR1 is MNHNS and CDR2 SASEGT. Trimming cost V 2 bases and J 2 bases, with 6 bases left between them. The CDR3 runs to 13 residues.

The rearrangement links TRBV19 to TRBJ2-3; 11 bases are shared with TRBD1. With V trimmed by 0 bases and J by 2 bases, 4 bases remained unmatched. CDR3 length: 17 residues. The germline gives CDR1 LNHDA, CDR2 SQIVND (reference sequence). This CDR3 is CASSIEGQGVFTDTQYF. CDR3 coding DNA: TGTGCCAGTAGTATAGAGGGACAGGGGGTGTTCACAGATACGCAGTATTTT.

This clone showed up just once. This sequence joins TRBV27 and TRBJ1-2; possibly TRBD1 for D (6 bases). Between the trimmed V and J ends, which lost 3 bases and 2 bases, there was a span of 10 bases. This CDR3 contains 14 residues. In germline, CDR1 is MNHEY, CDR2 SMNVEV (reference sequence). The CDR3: CASSFSQGNYGYTF. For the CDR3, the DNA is TGTGCCAGCAGTTTCTCCCAGGGGAACTATGGCTACACCTTC.

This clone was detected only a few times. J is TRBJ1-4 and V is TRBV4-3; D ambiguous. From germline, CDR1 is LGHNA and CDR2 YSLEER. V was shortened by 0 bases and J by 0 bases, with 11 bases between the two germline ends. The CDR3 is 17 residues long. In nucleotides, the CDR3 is TGCGCCAGCAGCCAAGATTTACTGCCATCAACTAATGAAAAACTGTTTTTT. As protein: CASSQDLLPSTNEKLFF.

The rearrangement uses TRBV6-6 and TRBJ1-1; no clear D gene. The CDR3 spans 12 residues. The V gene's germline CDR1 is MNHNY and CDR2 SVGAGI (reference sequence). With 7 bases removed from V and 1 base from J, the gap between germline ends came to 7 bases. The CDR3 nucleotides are TGTGCCAGCATATTAAAGAACACTGAAGCTTTCTTT. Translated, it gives CASILKNTEAFF.

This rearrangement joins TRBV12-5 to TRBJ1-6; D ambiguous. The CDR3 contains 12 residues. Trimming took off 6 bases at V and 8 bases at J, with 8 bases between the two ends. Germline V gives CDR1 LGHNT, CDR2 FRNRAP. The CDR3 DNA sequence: TGTGCTAGTGGCCGGGATGATTCACCCCTCCACTTT. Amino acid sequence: CASGRDDSPLHF.

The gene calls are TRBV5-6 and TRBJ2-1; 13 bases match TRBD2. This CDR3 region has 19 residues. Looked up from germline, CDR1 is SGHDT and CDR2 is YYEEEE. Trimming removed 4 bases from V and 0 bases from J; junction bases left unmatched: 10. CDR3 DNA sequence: TGTGCCAGCAGCCGACTAGCGGGAGGTATCATGACCTCCTACAATGAGCAGTTCTTC. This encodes CASSRLAGGIMTSYNEQFF.

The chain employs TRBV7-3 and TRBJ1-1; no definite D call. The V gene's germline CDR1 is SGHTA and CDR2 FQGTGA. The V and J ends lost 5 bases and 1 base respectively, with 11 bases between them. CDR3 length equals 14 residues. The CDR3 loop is CASSPGRGNTEAFF. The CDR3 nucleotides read TGTGCCAGCAGCCCAGGACGGGGGAACACTGAAGCTTTCTTT. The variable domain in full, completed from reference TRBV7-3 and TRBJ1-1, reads GAGVSQTPSNKVTEKGKYVELRCDPISGHTALYWYRQSLGQGPEFLIYFQGTGAADDSGLPNDRFFAVRPEGSVSTLKIQRTERGDSAVYLCASSPGRGNTEAFFGQGTRLTVV.

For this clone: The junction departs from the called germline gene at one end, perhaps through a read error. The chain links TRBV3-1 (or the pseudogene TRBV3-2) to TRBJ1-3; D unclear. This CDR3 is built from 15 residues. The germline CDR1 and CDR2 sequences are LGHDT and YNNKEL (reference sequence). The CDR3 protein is CASTQDWARFDTIYF. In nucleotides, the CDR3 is TGTGCCAGCACCCAAGACTGGGCCCGGTTTGACACCATATATTTT.

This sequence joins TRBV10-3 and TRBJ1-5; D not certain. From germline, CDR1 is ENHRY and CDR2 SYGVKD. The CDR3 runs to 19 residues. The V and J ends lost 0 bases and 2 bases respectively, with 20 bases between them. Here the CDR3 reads CAISESLFPGMKGNQPQHF. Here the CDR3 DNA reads TGTGCCATCAGTGAGTCTCTTTTTCCGGGAATGAAGGGCAATCAGCCCCAGCATTTT.

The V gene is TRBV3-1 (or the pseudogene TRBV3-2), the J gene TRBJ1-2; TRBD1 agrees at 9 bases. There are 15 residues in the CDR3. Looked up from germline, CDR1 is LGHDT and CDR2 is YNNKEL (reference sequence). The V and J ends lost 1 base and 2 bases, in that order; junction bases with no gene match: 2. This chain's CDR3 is CASSQGTGDNYGYTF. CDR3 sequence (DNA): TGTGCCAGCAGCCAAGGGACAGGGGACAACTATGGCTACACCTTC.

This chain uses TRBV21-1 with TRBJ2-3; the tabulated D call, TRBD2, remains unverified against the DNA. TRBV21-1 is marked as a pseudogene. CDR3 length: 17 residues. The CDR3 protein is CASSRKRPHASTDTQYF. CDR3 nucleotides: TGTGCCAGCAGTCGAAAGCGGCCACACGCTAGCACAGATACGCAGTATTTT.

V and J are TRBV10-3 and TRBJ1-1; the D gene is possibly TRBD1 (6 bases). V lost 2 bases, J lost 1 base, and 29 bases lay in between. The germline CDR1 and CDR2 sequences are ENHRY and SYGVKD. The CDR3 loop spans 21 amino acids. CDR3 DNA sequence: TGTGCCATCAGTGAGGAGGGTTGGCTTGATGGGGGGGCCCGCCAGAACACTGAAGCTTTCTTT. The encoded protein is CAISEEGWLDGGARQNTEAFF.

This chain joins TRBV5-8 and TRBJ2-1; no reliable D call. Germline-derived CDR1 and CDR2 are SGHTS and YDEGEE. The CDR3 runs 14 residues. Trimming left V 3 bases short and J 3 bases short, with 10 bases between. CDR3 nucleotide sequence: TGTGCCAGCAGCTGGGCTCGTAACTACAATGAGCAGTTCTTC. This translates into CASSWARNYNEQFF.

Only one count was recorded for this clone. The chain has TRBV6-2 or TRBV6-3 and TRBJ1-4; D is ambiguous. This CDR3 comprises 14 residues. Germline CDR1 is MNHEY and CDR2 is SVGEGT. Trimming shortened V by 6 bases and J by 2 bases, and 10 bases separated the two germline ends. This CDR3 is CASSPRWTNEKLFF. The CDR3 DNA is TGTGCCAGCAGCCCGAGGTGGACTAATGAAAAACTGTTTTTT.

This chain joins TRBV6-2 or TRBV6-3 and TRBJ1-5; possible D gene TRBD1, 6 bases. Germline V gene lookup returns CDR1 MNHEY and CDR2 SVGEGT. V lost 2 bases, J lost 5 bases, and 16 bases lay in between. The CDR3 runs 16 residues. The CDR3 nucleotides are TGTGCCAGCAGTTACGACGGCACAGGGAAAGATCAGCCCCAGCATTTT. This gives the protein CASSYDGTGKDQPQHF.

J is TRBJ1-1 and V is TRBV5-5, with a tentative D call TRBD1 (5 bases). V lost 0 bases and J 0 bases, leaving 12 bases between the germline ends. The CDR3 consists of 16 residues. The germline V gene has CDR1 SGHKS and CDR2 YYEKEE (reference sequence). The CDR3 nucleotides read TGTGCCAGCAGCTTGGCGGCTCGACAGTTGAACACTGAAGCTTTCTTT. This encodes CASSLAARQLNTEAFF.

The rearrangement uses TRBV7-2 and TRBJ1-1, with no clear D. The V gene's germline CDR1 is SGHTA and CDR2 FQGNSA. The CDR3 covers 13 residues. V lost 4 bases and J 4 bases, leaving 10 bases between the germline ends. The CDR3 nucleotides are TGTGCCAGCAGCTGGCCCGAGGGCACTGAAGCTTTCTTT. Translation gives CASSWPEGTEAFF.

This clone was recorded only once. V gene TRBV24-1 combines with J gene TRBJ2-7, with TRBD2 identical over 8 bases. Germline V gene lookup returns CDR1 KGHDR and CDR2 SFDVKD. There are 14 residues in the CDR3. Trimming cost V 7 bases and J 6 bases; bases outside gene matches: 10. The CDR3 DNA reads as TGTGCCACCAGCACCGGGACTAGGGAAGCCGAGCAGTACTTC. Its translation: CATSTGTREAEQYF.

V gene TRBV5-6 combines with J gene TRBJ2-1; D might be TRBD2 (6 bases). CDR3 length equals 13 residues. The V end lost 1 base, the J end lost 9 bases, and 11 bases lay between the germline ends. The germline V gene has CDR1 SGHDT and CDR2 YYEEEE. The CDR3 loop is CASSLYGSGEQFF. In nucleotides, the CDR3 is TGTGCCAGCAGCTTGTACGGGAGCGGTGAGCAGTTCTTC. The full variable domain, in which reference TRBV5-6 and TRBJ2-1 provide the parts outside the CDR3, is DAGVTQSPTHLIKTRGQQVTLRCSPKSGHDTVSWYQQALGQGPQFIFQYYEEEERQRGNFPDRFSGHQFPNYSSELNVNALLLGDSALYLCASSLYGSGEQFFGPGTRLTVL.

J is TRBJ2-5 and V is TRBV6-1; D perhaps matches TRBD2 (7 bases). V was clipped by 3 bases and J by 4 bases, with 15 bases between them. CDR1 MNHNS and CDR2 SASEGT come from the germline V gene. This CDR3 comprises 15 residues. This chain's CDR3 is CASSEVGGPAETQYF. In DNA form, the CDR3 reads TGTGCCAGCAGTGAGGTGGGGGGGCCGGCAGAGACCCAGTACTTC.

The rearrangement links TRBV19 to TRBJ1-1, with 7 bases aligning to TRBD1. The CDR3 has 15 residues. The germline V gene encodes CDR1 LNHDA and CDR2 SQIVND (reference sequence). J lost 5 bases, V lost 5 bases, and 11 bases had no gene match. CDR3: CASSPETGRKTEAFF. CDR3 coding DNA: TGTGCCAGTAGTCCCGAGACAGGGAGAAAAACTGAAGCTTTCTTT.

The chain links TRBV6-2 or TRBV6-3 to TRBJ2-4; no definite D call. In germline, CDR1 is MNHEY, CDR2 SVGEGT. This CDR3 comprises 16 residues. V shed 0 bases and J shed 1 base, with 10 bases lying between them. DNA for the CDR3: TGTGCCAGCAGTTACTCACACAAGGAGGCCAAAAACATTCAGTACTTC. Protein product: CASSYSHKEAKNIQYF.

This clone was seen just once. CDR3: CASSQGPTSSNEQFF. For the CDR3, the DNA is TGTGCCAGCAGCCAAGGCCCCACTAGTTCCAATGAGCAGTTCTTC. This rearrangement joins TRBV3-1 (or the pseudogene TRBV3-2) to TRBJ2-1; D may be TRBD2 (5 bases). Per germline, CDR1 LGHDT and CDR2 YNNKEL (reference sequence). The CDR3 has 15 amino acids. The V end lost 1 base, the J end lost 6 bases, and 13 bases lay between the germline ends.

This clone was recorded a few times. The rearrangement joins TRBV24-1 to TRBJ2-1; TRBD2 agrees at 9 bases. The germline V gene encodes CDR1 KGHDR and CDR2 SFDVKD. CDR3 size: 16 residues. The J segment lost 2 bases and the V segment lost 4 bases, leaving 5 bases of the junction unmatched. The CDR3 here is CATSDRLAATYNEQFF. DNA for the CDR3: TGTGCCACCAGTGACCGACTAGCGGCAACCTACAATGAGCAGTTCTTC.

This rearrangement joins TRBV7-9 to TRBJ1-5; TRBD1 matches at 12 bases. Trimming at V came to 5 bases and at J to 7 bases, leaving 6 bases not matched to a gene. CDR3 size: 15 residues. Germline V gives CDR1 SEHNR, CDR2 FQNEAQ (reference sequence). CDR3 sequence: CASSLGQGALQPQHF. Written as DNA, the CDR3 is TGTGCCAGCAGCCTGGGACAGGGGGCTTTACAGCCCCAGCATTTT.

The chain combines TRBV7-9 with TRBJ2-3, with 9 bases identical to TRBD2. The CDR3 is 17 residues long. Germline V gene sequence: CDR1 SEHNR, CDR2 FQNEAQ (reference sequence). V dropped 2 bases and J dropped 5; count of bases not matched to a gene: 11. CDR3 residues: CASSLTLAGIYGDTQYF. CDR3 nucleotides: TGTGCCAGCAGCTTAACCCTAGCGGGGATTTATGGAGATACGCAGTATTTT.